Listed below are T cell receptor beta chains from one sample, sequenced in a study of early T cells in non-severe SARS-CoV-2 infection. Via MiXCR, TCRdb re-called the 5' RACE reads, giving one row per CDR3 protein. Here the sample spans approximately 70,000 distinct CDR3 sequences, 10% being singletons. The material sequenced was whole blood, taken at baseline. The receptors shown here come from an adult who was a healthcare worker with PCR-confirmed SARS-CoV-2 infection or an uninfected control (not recorded which). Both conserved end residues are part of each CDR3. The D gene is left open where the match is weak. The size of a clone is reported for some rows only, either as once, few or many, or as a class for expanded clones.

D gene	V gene	J gene	clone size	CDR3 protein	CDR3 DNA
.	TRBV5-1	TRBJ2-5	.	CASSPNTQGGETQYF	TGCGCCAGCAGTCCCAACACCCAGGGGGGGGAGACCCAGTACTTC
.	TRBV6-5	TRBJ1-6	.	CASSSQQGGYDSPLHF	TGTGCCAGCAGTTCCCAACAGGGTGGTTACGATTCACCCCTCCACTTT
.	TRBV4-3	TRBJ1-2	many	CASSQDHNYGYTF	TGCGCCAGCAGCCAAGATCACAACTATGGCTACACCTTC
TRBD1	TRBV29-1	TRBJ1-4	.	CSVGWARQGAREKLFF	TGCAGCGTTGGTTGGGCCCGACAGGGGGCCAGGGAAAAACTGTTTTTT
.	TRBV11-2	TRBJ2-2	.	CASSLHQGLRTGELFF	TGTGCCAGCAGCTTACATCAGGGGCTGAGGACCGGGGAGCTGTTTTTT
TRBD2	TRBV20-1	TRBJ2-3	few	CSAEAPSGGSTDTQYF	TGCAGTGCTGAGGCCCCTAGCGGGGGAAGCACAGATACGCAGTATTTT
.	TRBV5-1	TRBJ1-3	.	CASSSGTSGNTIYF	TGCGCCAGCAGCTCGGGGACCTCTGGAAACACCATATATTTT
.	TRBV19	TRBJ1-2	few	CASSIGQLHYGYTF	TGTGCCAGTAGTATCGGACAGTTACACTATGGCTACACCTTC
.	TRBV6-1	TRBJ1-5	many	CASSGAGAGEPQHF	TGTGCCAGCAGTGGAGCAGGGGCCGGGGAGCCCCAGCATTTT
.	TRBV4-3	TRBJ1-5	many	CASSQGTENQPQHF	TGCGCCAGCAGCCAAGGGACAGAAAATCAGCCCCAGCATTTT
.	TRBV2	TRBJ1-4	few	CASRGTVDEKLFF	TGTGCCAGCAGGGGGACGGTCGATGAAAAACTGTTTTTT
.	TRBV12-3/TRBV12-4	TRBJ1-1	few	CASTPLAGAMNTEAFF	TGTGCCAGCACCCCATTAGCAGGGGCCATGAACACTGAAGCTTTCTTT
.	TRBV12-3/TRBV12-4	TRBJ1-2	few	CASSFGGLHYGYTF	TGTGCCAGCAGTTTCGGCGGATTGCACTATGGCTACACCTTC
TRBD1	TRBV3-1	TRBJ1-6	few	CASSPRDSDSPLHF	TGTGCCAGCAGCCCCCGGGACAGTGATTCACCCCTCCACTTT
.	TRBV7-2	TRBJ1-4	.	CASRPDTLGTNEKLFF	TGTGCCAGCAGACCTGACACCCTGGGAACTAATGAAAAACTGTTTTTT
TRBD1	TRBV29-1	TRBJ1-1	few	CSVDRDRVGHTEAFF	TGCAGCGTTGACCGGGACAGGGTAGGGCACACTGAAGCTTTCTTT
TRBD1	TRBV6-2/TRBV6-3	TRBJ2-1	few	CASSSAGTGRNEQFF	TGTGCCAGCAGTTCGGCCGGGACAGGGAGGAATGAGCAGTTCTTC
TRBD1	TRBV9	TRBJ2-7	few	CASSARDRGYEQYF	TGTGCCAGCAGCGCCCGGGACAGGGGGTACGAGCAGTACTTC
.	TRBV7-2	TRBJ2-3	many	CASSLVGTDTQYF	TGCGCCAGCAGCCTTGTCGGCACAGATACGCAGTATTTT
.	TRBV11-2	TRBJ2-5	few	CASSLGQRETQYF	TGTGCCAGCAGCCTCGGACAGCGTGAGACCCAGTACTTC
.	TRBV7-9	TRBJ2-7	many	CASSFRPYEQYF	TGTGCCAGCAGCTTTCGGCCCTACGAGCAGTACTTC
.	TRBV7-6	TRBJ1-1	.	CASSSHSAEAFF	TGTGCCAGCAGCTCCCATAGTGCTGAAGCTTTCTTT
.	TRBV2	TRBJ2-7	many	CASSLGTLYEQYF	TGTGCCAGCAGCCTCGGGACTCTCTACGAGCAGTACTTC
TRBD1	TRBV14	TRBJ2-1	.	CASSQQYRGEQFF	TGTGCCAGCAGCCAGCAGTACAGGGGTGAGCAGTTCTTC
TRBD1	TRBV3-1	TRBJ2-5	few	CASSQVGTGETQYF	TGTGCCAGCAGCCAAGTGGGGACAGGGGAGACCCAGTACTTC
.	TRBV7-9	TRBJ2-1	many	CASSPTESPYNEQFF	TGTGCCAGCAGCCCCACAGAGTCCCCCTACAATGAGCAGTTCTTC
.	TRBV2	TRBJ1-1	few	CASSEITVEAFF	TGTGCCAGCAGTGAAATCACAGTTGAAGCTTTCTTT
.	TRBV20-1	TRBJ1-1	.	CSARPKQVEAFF	TGCAGTGCTAGACCCAAACAGGTTGAAGCTTTCTTT
TRBD2	TRBV6-4	TRBJ2-3	few	CASKTSGATDTQYF	TGTGCCAGCAAGACTAGCGGGGCCACAGATACGCAGTATTTT
.	TRBV15	TRBJ2-3	.	CATSRDWTDTQYF	TGTGCCACCAGCAGAGATTGGACAGATACGCAGTATTTT
.	TRBV15	TRBJ2-1	.	CATSRVRRAGTIDEQFF	TGTGCCACCAGCAGAGTAAGGAGGGCAGGGACGATAGATGAGCAGTTCTTC
TRBD2	TRBV20-1	TRBJ2-3	many	CSARGSGGPTDTQYF	TGCAGTGCTAGAGGTAGCGGGGGGCCCACAGATACGCAGTATTTT
.	TRBV20-1	TRBJ2-1	many	CSARVPEGYNEQFF	TGCAGTGCTAGAGTGCCCGAGGGATACAATGAGCAGTTCTTC
TRBD1	TRBV6-6	TRBJ2-5	few	CASQRTGAQETQYF	TGTGCCAGCCAGAGGACAGGAGCCCAAGAGACCCAGTACTTC
.	TRBV29-1	TRBJ2-3	many	CSVVQGGAGLSTDTQYF	TGCAGCGTGGTGCAGGGTGGGGCCGGGCTTAGCACAGATACGCAGTATTTT
.	TRBV20-1	TRBJ1-1	.	CSASPGLDTEAFF	TGCAGTGCTAGTCCCGGGTTGGACACTGAAGCTTTCTTT
.	TRBV20-1	TRBJ2-5	.	CSARATSQETQYF	TGCAGTGCTAGAGCGACAAGTCAAGAGACCCAGTACTTC
TRBD1	TRBV11-2	TRBJ2-1	many	CASSLSPGQGNQLGQFF	TGTGCCAGCAGCTTAAGTCCGGGACAGGGTAATCAATTGGGGCAGTTCTTC
TRBD1	TRBV28	TRBJ1-5	.	CASSLSGQGGQPQHF	TGTGCCAGCAGTTTGTCAGGACAGGGTGGTCAGCCCCAGCATTTT
TRBD2	TRBV20-1	TRBJ2-1	few	CSARAGGARNEQFF	TGCAGTGCTAGAGCGGGGGGGGCCAGGAATGAGCAGTTCTTC
.	TRBV24-1	TRBJ1-2	.	CATSDYGTEAYGYTF	TGTGCCACCAGTGATTACGGGACGGAAGCTTATGGCTACACCTTC
.	TRBV6-1	TRBJ1-5	.	CASTTGGGVSNQPQHF	TGTGCCAGCACCACCGGGGGGGGAGTTAGCAATCAGCCCCAGCATTTT
TRBD1	TRBV6-1	TRBJ1-1	few	CASASDRGLEAFF	TGTGCCAGCGCCTCTGACAGGGGACTTGAAGCTTTCTTT
TRBD1	TRBV12-3/TRBV12-4	TRBJ1-1	many	CASSLGFGTGKAFF	TGTGCCAGCAGTTTAGGGTTCGGGACAGGGAAAGCTTTCTTT
.	TRBV6-1	TRBJ1-2	.	CASSVDPKPPLYGYTF	TGTGCCAGCAGTGTGGACCCGAAGCCCCCACTATATGGCTACACCTTC
.	TRBV10-1	TRBJ2-7	few	CASSNPFGAGRPWEQYF	TGCGCCAGCTCTAATCCCTTCGGCGCGGGCCGGCCTTGGGAGCAGTACTTC
.	TRBV2	TRBJ1-1	.	CAGNTAVNTEAFF	TGTGCCGGTAATACAGCGGTAAACACTGAAGCTTTCTTT
.	TRBV19	TRBJ2-1	many	CASSLNRETEQFF	TGTGCCAGTAGCCTAAACAGGGAGACCGAGCAGTTCTTC
.	TRBV7-2	TRBJ1-1	.	CASSIAAIEAFF	TGTGCCAGCAGCATCGCAGCGATTGAAGCTTTCTTT
.	TRBV20-1	TRBJ1-1	.	CSASGLTNTEAFF	TGCAGTGCTAGCGGTCTGACGAACACTGAAGCTTTCTTT